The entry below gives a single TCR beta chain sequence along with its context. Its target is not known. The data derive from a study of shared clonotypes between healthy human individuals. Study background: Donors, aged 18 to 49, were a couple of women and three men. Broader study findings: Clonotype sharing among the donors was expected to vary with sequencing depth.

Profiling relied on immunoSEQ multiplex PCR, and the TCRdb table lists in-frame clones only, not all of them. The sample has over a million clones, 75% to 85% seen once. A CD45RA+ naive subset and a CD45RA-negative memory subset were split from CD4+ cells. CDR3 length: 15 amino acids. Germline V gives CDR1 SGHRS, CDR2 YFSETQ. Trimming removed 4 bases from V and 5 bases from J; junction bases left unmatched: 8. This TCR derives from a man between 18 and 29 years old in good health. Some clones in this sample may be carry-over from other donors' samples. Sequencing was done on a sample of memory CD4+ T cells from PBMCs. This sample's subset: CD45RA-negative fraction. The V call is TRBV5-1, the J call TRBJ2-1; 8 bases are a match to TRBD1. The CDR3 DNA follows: TGCGCCAGCAGCGCCGGACAGGGAACCCACAATGAGCAGTTCTTC. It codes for CASSAGQGTHNEQFF.